Below are 14 T cell receptor beta chains sequenced from a single sample in a study of blood T cell repertoires in COVID-19. Sequencing was performed with immunoSEQ multiplex PCR; in TCRdb, only in-frame clones are kept and a portion is missing. The sample has tens of thousands of clones, more than 75% seen once. Sample: peripheral blood. The receptors stem from an older man in a cohort sampled during active COVID-19.

The rearrangement links TRBV10-3 to TRBJ2-6; D is unresolved. The V and J ends lost 2 bases and 0 bases respectively, with 5 bases between them. The germline CDR1 and CDR2 sequences are ENHRY and SYGVKD. The CDR3 is made up of 15 amino acids. Written as DNA, the CDR3 is TGTGCCATCAGTGAGAGGAGCTCTGGGGCCAACGTCCTGACTTTC. Protein: CAISERSSGANVLTF.

The V and J genes are TRBV10-3 and TRBJ1-1; tentative D call: TRBD1 (5 bases). V was clipped by 8 bases and J by 3 bases, with 16 bases between them. The germline gives CDR1 ENHRY, CDR2 SYGVKD. The CDR3 runs to 14 residues. Here the CDR3 DNA reads TGTGCCATCCAGAAGGGGTTTCGGGACACTGAAGCTTTCTTT. This encodes CAIQKGFRDTEAFF.

This sequence joins TRBV7-9 and TRBJ2-1; 15 nucleotides line up with TRBD2. The length of the CDR3 is 18 residues. V dropped 1 base and J dropped 7; count of bases not matched to a gene: 8. Germline CDR1 reads SEHNR; CDR2 reads FQNEAQ (reference sequence). CDR3 sequence: CASSLEIGLAGGGNEQFF. The CDR3 DNA reads TGTGCCAGCAGCTTAGAAATTGGACTAGCGGGAGGGGGTAATGAGCAGTTCTTC.

J is TRBJ2-3 and V is TRBV10-3; 9 bases match TRBD2. This CDR3 is built from 16 residues. V lost 6 bases and J lost 4; bases outside the gene matches: 11. CDR1 is ENHRY and CDR2 is SYGVKD in the germline V gene. CDR3 nucleotides: TGTGCCATCAGGGCGGGACTAGCCAAACCATCAGATACGCAGTATTTT. It is translated as CAIRAGLAKPSDTQYF.

J is TRBJ2-5 and V is TRBV12-5; 7 bases fit TRBD2. With 2 bases clipped from V and 4 bases from J, the junction kept 4 bases outside the gene matches. This CDR3 has 14 amino acids. CDR1 and CDR2 (germline): LGHNT, FRNRAP. CDR3 DNA: TGTGCTAGTGGTTTGAATGGGGAGGGAGAGACCCAGTACTTC. Encoded protein: CASGLNGEGETQYF.

This clone showed up just once. As DNA, the CDR3 is TGTGCCAGCAGCGACTTAGGAGACACCGGGGAGCTGTTTTTT. Translated, it gives CASSDLGDTGELFF. The chain recombines TRBV5-6 with TRBJ2-2; D is unresolved. Trimming removed 4 bases from V and 3 bases from J, with 10 bases in between. CDR3 length: 14 amino acids. Germline V gene lookup returns CDR1 SGHDT and CDR2 YYEEEE. The full variable domain, with the rest looked up from reference TRBV5-6 and TRBJ2-2, is DAGVTQSPTHLIKTRGQQVTLRCSPKSGHDTVSWYQQALGQGPQFIFQYYEEEERQRGNFPDRFSGHQFPNYSSELNVNALLLGDSALYLCASSDLGDTGELFFGEGSRLTVL.

The chain couples TRBV29-1 to TRBJ2-3; 8 bases fit TRBD1. With 0 bases clipped from V and 4 bases from J, the junction kept 0 bases outside the gene matches. This CDR3 is built from 13 residues. Germline-derived CDR1 and CDR2 are SQVTM and ANQGSEA. In DNA form, the CDR3 reads TGCAGCGTTGAAGAGACAGGGGCAGATACGCAGTATTTT. The encoded protein is CSVEETGADTQYF.

This chain links TRBV29-1 with TRBJ2-3; D is perhaps TRBD1 (6 bases). The CDR3 length is 16 residues. Germline CDR1 SQVTM, CDR2 ANQGSEA. The V end was cut by 4 bases, the J end by 0 bases, with 17 bases between. The CDR3 nucleotides read TGCAGCGTTGGACCCCCAGGGGCTACTAGCACAGATACGCAGTATTTT. It codes for CSVGPPGATSTDTQYF.

This clone was observed a single time. This chain connects TRBV30 to TRBJ2-6; D not resolved. The CDR3 is made up of 14 amino acids. Germline V CDR1 and CDR2: GTSNPN, SVGIG (reference sequence). Trimming took off 0 bases at V and 4 bases at J, with 7 bases between the two ends. The CDR3 DNA reads TGTGCCTGGAGTGTACAGTCCGGGGCCAACGTCCTGACTTTC. Its translation: CAWSVQSGANVLTF.

This chain uses TRBV3-1 (or the pseudogene TRBV3-2) with TRBJ2-2; a weak D match, TRBD2 (6 bases). Trimming cost V 6 bases and J 4 bases, with 15 bases left between them. The germline V gene encodes CDR1 LGHDT and CDR2 YNNKEL (reference sequence). This CDR3 has 15 amino acids. CDR3: CASSTSLVGTGELFF. DNA of the CDR3: TGTGCCAGCAGTACTAGCTTGGTGGGCACCGGGGAGCTGTTTTTT.

Points on this clone: This sample also contains other DNA sequences that code for the same CDR3. J is TRBJ1-5 and V is TRBV19, with TRBD1 matching over 9 bases. CDR1 and CDR2 from the germline V gene are LNHDA and SQIVND (reference sequence). This CDR3 region has 13 residues. Germline trimming cut 6 bases from V and 4 bases from J; bases unmatched to any gene: 1. CDR3 residues: CASSGTGNQPQHF. In DNA, the CDR3 is TGTGCCAGTAGCGGGACAGGGAATCAGCCCCAGCATTTT. Based on the CDR3 plus reference TRBV19 and TRBJ1-5, the full variable domain is DGGITQSPKYLFRKEGQNVTLSCEQNLNHDAMYWYRQDPGQGLRLIYYSQIVNDFQKGDIAEGYSVSREKKESFPLTVTSAQKNPTAFYLCASSGTGNQPQHFGDGTRLSIL.

The V call is TRBV4-3, the J call TRBJ2-3, with TRBD2 matching over 8 bases. With 0 bases clipped from V and 1 base from J, the junction kept 6 bases outside the gene matches. The CDR3 totals 17 residues. Germline CDR1 LGHNA, CDR2 YSLEER. CDR3: CASSQDMGLDGTDTQYF. The CDR3 DNA reads as TGCGCCAGCAGCCAAGATATGGGACTAGACGGCACAGATACGCAGTATTTT.

The DNA of the CDR3 is TGCAGCGTGACTAGCGGGAGCCCAGGGGGGGAGCTGTTTTTT. This translates into CSVTSGSPGGELFF. The rearrangement joins TRBV29-1 to TRBJ2-2, with TRBD2 matching over 12 bases. The germline V gene has CDR1 SQVTM and CDR2 ANQGSEA. CDR3 length: 14 residues. V was clipped by 6 bases and J by 8 bases; unmatched bases: 7.

The V and J genes are TRBV10-3 and TRBJ2-2, with a possible D match to TRBD2 (7 bases). This CDR3 region has 15 residues. The V end was cut by 6 bases, the J end by 4 bases, with 15 bases between. CDR1 is ENHRY and CDR2 is SYGVKD in the germline V gene. The chain's CDR3 is CAIRLGGGGTGELFF. The CDR3 nucleotides read TGTGCCATCAGGCTTGGGGGAGGGGGCACCGGGGAGCTGTTTTTT.